The following is a TCR beta chain sequence with its context. Its target is unknown. This entry belongs to a study of blood T cells in healthy people across ages. The study's findings and limits: In the absence of known donor CMV status, changes in expanded clonotypes were possibly confounded.

Trimming shortened V by 5 bases and J by 3 bases, and 8 bases separated the two germline ends. CDR3 length: 14 residues. Germline values: CDR1 SGHTA, CDR2 FQGNSA. It was with a sample-barcoded 5' primer and a J-beta primer mix that a second PCR of about 6 to 11 cycles was run. MiXCR, run by TCRdb on the 5' RACE reads, gives a single entry per CDR3 protein. The sample yields fewer than 900,000 distinct CDR3 sequences, around 40% seen once. Sequencing was performed on blood. The chain employs TRBV7-2 and TRBJ1-6, with a tentative D call TRBD1 (5 bases). This TCR derives from a woman in her sixties or seventies in good health. CDR3 residues: CASSKGLYNSPLHF. The CDR3 DNA follows: TGTGCCAGCAGCAAGGGACTCTATAATTCACCCCTCCACTTT. The full variable domain, with the rest looked up from reference TRBV7-2 and TRBJ1-6, is GAGVSQSPSNKVTEKGKDVELRCDPISGHTALYWYRQSLGQGLEFLIYFQGNSAPDKSGLPSDRFSAERTGGSVSTLTIQRTQQEDSAVYLCASSKGLYNSPLHFGNGTRLTVT.